The 32 T cell receptor beta chains below were found in one sample sequenced in a study of blood T cell repertoires in COVID-19. Clones were sequenced by immunoSEQ multiplex PCR, and TCRdb holds only the in-frame ones, with some missing. Of about 230,000 clones in the sample, roughly 80% are singletons; the top ten hold approximately 7.2%. The specimen was peripheral blood. The receptors come from a woman aged 80 or older with acute or convalescent COVID-19.

The rearrangement links TRBV6-5 to TRBJ1-2; D unclear. Deletions cut 6 bases from V and 6 bases from J, with 17 bases between. This CDR3 has 14 residues. Germline loops: CDR1 MNHEY, CDR2 SVGAGI. CDR3 DNA sequence: TGTGCCAGCAGCCTGGGTGAACGCCGGGATGGCTACACCTTC. Its protein product is CASSLGERRDGYTF.

The rearrangement uses TRBV3-1 (or the pseudogene TRBV3-2) and TRBJ2-1; D unclear. Germline V lookup: CDR1 LGHDT, CDR2 YNNKEL (reference sequence). This CDR3 contains 16 residues. Trimming took off 1 base at V and 2 bases at J, with 12 bases between the two ends. The CDR3 is CASSQATPPTYNEQFF. The CDR3 DNA follows: TGTGCCAGCAGCCAAGCTACCCCCCCCACCTACAATGAGCAGTTCTTC.

This clone was detected ten times or more. The genes are TRBV19 and TRBJ2-7; 10 positions match TRBD1. CDR3 length: 14 amino acids. Trimming at V came to 7 bases and at J to 0 bases, leaving 3 bases not matched to a gene. Per germline, CDR1 LNHDA and CDR2 SQIVND (reference sequence). CDR3 protein: CASMRTGGSYEQYF. CDR3 in DNA: TGTGCCAGTATGAGGACAGGGGGCTCCTACGAGCAGTACTTC.

The chain uses TRBV6-5 and TRBJ1-1; D might be TRBD1 (5 bases). Trimming took 7 bases from V and 1 from J, leaving 16 bases between them. The CDR3 spans 15 residues. Germline CDR1 is MNHEY and CDR2 is SVGAGI. CDR3 loop: CASTGWGLKNTEAFF. In nucleotides, the CDR3 is TGTGCCAGCACCGGCTGGGGACTTAAGAACACTGAAGCTTTCTTT.

The V call is TRBV29-1, the J call TRBJ1-1; 9 nucleotides align to TRBD1. CDR3 length equals 17 residues. Germline assignment: CDR1 SQVTM and CDR2 ANQGSEA. V lost 6 bases to trimming and J lost 10 bases; unmatched junction nucleotides: 24. CDR3 in amino acids: CSVYSLGDRAGTLGAFF. The CDR3 nucleotides read TGCAGCGTCTACTCTCTGGGGGACAGGGCGGGAACACTGGGAGCTTTCTTT. Full variable domain (missing parts from reference TRBV29-1 and TRBJ1-1): SAVISQKPSRDICQRGTSLTIQCQVDSQVTMMFWYRQQPGQSLTLIATANQGSEATYESGFVIDKFPISRPNLTFSTLTVSNMSPEDSSIYLCSVYSLGDRAGTLGAFFGQGTRLTVV.

The chain uses TRBV14 and TRBJ1-1, with a possible D match to TRBD1 (6 bases). Trimming removed 0 bases from V and 5 bases from J, with 13 bases in between. CDR1 is SGHDN, CDR2 FVKESK, per germline. The CDR3 runs to 15 residues. CDR3 in DNA: TGTGCCAGCAGCCAAGAAAGAACAGGGCCTACTGAAGCTTTCTTT. It translates to CASSQERTGPTEAFF.

This chain connects TRBV27 to TRBJ2-1; 8 bases are a match to TRBD2. Per the germline V gene, CDR1 is MNHEY and CDR2 is SMNVEV (reference sequence). There are 14 residues in the CDR3. V shed 7 bases, J shed 0 bases, and the junction held 2 bases outside the gene matches. DNA of the CDR3: TGTGCCAGCACCCTAGCGGGCTCCTACAATGAGCAGTTCTTC. Translation gives CASTLAGSYNEQFF.

The chain uses TRBV19 and TRBJ1-5; D is unclear. Germline CDR1 reads LNHDA; CDR2 reads SQIVND (reference sequence). The V end was cut by 1 base, the J end by 4 bases, with 5 bases between. The CDR3 is made up of 13 amino acids. The CDR3 DNA follows: TGTGCCAGTAGTATAGCCCTGAATCAGCCCCAGCATTTT. Its protein is CASSIALNQPQHF.

This chain links TRBV19 with TRBJ2-5, with D perhaps TRBD2 (6 bases). The CDR3 length is 13 residues. CDR1 is LNHDA and CDR2 is SQIVND in the germline V gene (reference sequence). V lost 3 bases and J 4 bases, leaving 9 bases between the germline ends. CDR3 coding DNA: TGTGCCAGTAGTATCATGGGGGGAGAGACCCAGTACTTC. This translates into CASSIMGGETQYF.

The J gene is TRBJ1-2, the V gene TRBV28; D call uncertain. Germline CDR1 MDHEN, CDR2 SYDVKM. The CDR3 sequence is 14 residues long. V was pared by 3 bases and J by 0 bases, with 8 bases between. Here the CDR3 DNA reads TGTGCCAGCAGTTTTCACACATCTAACTATGGCTACACCTTC. It yields the protein CASSFHTSNYGYTF.

As concerns this clone: The sample has other DNA sequences that encode this CDR3 too. V is TRBV11-3 and J is TRBJ2-2; 7 bases align to TRBD1. The CDR3 covers 16 residues. Germline V CDR1 and CDR2: SGHNT, YENEEA. The ends lost 3 bases at V and 0 bases at J; junction bases unmatched: 4. The CDR3 bases are TGTGCCAGCAGCTTGGTCGGGACAGCGAACACCGGGGAGCTGTTTTTT. Its translation: CASSLVGTANTGELFF.

The gene calls are TRBV19 and TRBJ1-5; no firm D call. CDR1 LNHDA and CDR2 SQIVND come from the germline V gene (reference sequence). The CDR3 is 14 residues long. V was clipped by 3 bases and J by 5 bases, with 11 bases between them. The CDR3 nucleotides are TGTGCCAGTAGTATGGAGAATGTCGATCAGCCCCAGCATTTT. Its protein product is CASSMENVDQPQHF.

The chain joins TRBV28 to TRBJ2-2, with 7 bases lining up with TRBD1. CDR1 MDHEN and CDR2 SYDVKM come from the germline V gene. This CDR3 has 15 amino acids. V lost 4 bases and J lost 2; bases outside the gene matches: 4. The CDR3 here is CASSSRQGNTGELFF. The CDR3 coding sequence is TGTGCCAGCAGTTCGAGACAGGGAAACACCGGGGAGCTGTTTTTT. The full variable domain, in which reference TRBV28 and TRBJ2-2 provide the parts outside the CDR3, is DVKVTQSSRYLVKRTGEKVFLECVQDMDHENMFWYRQDPGLGLRLIYFSYDVKMKEKGDIPEGYSVSREKKERFSLILESASTNQTSMYLCASSSRQGNTGELFFGEGSRLTVL.

The rearrangement uses TRBV5-4 and TRBJ1-5; D gene uncertain. The CDR3 is 15 amino acids. Germline V gene data show CDR1 as SGHNT and CDR2 as YYREEE (reference sequence). V was shortened by 0 bases and J by 9 bases, with 16 bases between the two germline ends. CDR3 amino acids: CASSLGPEGLMPQHF. DNA of the CDR3: TGTGCCAGCAGCTTGGGGCCGGAGGGTTTGATGCCCCAGCATTTT.

Written as DNA, the CDR3 is TGTGCCAGCAGCCAAGTTTCAGGGAATGAGCAGTTCTTC. It translates to CASSQVSGNEQFF. This chain connects TRBV3-1 (or the pseudogene TRBV3-2) to TRBJ2-1; possible D gene TRBD1, 5 bases. With 1 base removed from V and 7 bases from J, the gap between germline ends came to 8 bases. CDR1 and CDR2 (germline): LGHDT, YNNKEL (reference sequence). The CDR3 runs 13 residues.

This clone was picked up one time. This chain links TRBV5-4 with TRBJ2-7; 11 nucleotides align to TRBD2. V dropped 4 bases and J dropped 2; count of bases not matched to a gene: 8. Germline V gene data show CDR1 as SGHNT and CDR2 as YYREEE (reference sequence). CDR3 length: 16 residues. CDR3 sequence reads: CASSAGLAESTYEQYF. As DNA, the CDR3 is TGTGCCAGCAGCGCGGGACTAGCGGAATCTACCTACGAGCAGTACTTC.

The chain uses TRBV28 and TRBJ2-3; D gene unclear. Germline values: CDR1 MDHEN, CDR2 SYDVKM. This CDR3 is 17 amino acids long. V lost 5 bases and J 0 bases, leaving 18 bases between the germline ends. CDR3 sequence reads: CASSTLPAGVSTDTQYF. Written as DNA, the CDR3 is TGTGCCAGCAGTACACTCCCAGCAGGCGTTAGCACAGATACGCAGTATTTT.

This clone is a singleton in its sample. Here the CDR3 reads CASYIGQGGETQYF. Written as DNA, the CDR3 is TGCGCCAGCTATATTGGACAGGGTGGAGAGACCCAGTACTTC. This chain links TRBV5-1 with TRBJ2-5; 8 nucleotides align to TRBD1. V shed 7 bases, J shed 4 bases, and the junction held 9 bases outside the gene matches. CDR1 and CDR2 from the germline V gene are SGHRS and YFSETQ. The CDR3 contains 14 residues.

Details on this clone: Just one base apart from a much larger clone, this may be a read error. The chain is built from TRBV13 and TRBJ1-2, with D possibly matching TRBD1 (6 bases). Germline V lookup: CDR1 PRHDT, CDR2 FYEKMQ (reference sequence). The V end lost 5 bases, the J end lost 6 bases, and 10 bases lay between the germline ends. The CDR3 extends over 12 amino acids. This CDR3 reads CASSPRDNGYTF. CDR3 bases: TGTGCCAGCAGCCCCCGGGACAATGGCTACACCTTC.

This chain links TRBV3-1 (or the pseudogene TRBV3-2) with TRBJ1-1; perhaps TRBD1 as D (5 bases). Looked up from germline, CDR1 is LGHDT and CDR2 is YNNKEL (reference sequence). Trimming took 4 bases from V and 1 from J, leaving 7 bases between them. The CDR3 is 13 amino acids. CDR3 in DNA: TGTGCCAGCAGCCTAACAGGGAACACTGAAGCTTTCTTT. It codes for CASSLTGNTEAFF.

V and J are TRBV5-6 and TRBJ1-6, with TRBD1 identical over 7 bases. Per the germline V gene, CDR1 is SGHDT and CDR2 is YYEEEE. The V segment lost 7 bases and the J segment 7 bases; nucleotides outside the gene matches: 8. The CDR3 length is 14 residues. CDR3 protein: CASFPGQSNSPLHF. CDR3 DNA: TGTGCCAGCTTTCCGGGACAGAGCAATTCACCCCTCCACTTT.

The chain couples TRBV27 to TRBJ2-6; 7 bases line up with TRBD2. The CDR3 is made up of 18 amino acids. The V segment lost 5 bases and the J segment 1 base; nucleotides outside the gene matches: 11. Per the germline V gene, CDR1 is MNHEY and CDR2 is SMNVEV (reference sequence). CDR3 residues: CASSREEGFASGANVLTF. DNA of the CDR3: TGTGCCAGCAGTCGGGAGGAGGGGTTCGCGTCTGGGGCCAACGTCCTGACTTTC.

The rearrangement links TRBV6-5 to TRBJ2-5, with D perhaps matching TRBD1 (5 bases). This CDR3 spans 15 amino acids. Trimming removed 5 bases at V and 0 bases at J, with 13 bases between. The germline CDR1 and CDR2 sequences are MNHEY and SVGAGI. CDR3 DNA: TGTGCCAGCAGTCGGCAGGGTTTGTACCAAGAGACCCAGTACTTC. It translates to CASSRQGLYQETQYF.

The V and J genes are TRBV27 and TRBJ1-1; D call uncertain. Trimming shortened V by 8 bases and J by 1 base, and 17 bases separated the two germline ends. Germline assignment: CDR1 MNHEY and CDR2 SMNVEV (reference sequence). The CDR3 contains 15 residues. CDR3 nucleotide sequence: TGTGCCAGCTGGTTGGGGAGCACTTCGAACACTGAAGCTTTCTTT. This gives the protein CASWLGSTSNTEAFF.

This clone occurred a few times. The gene calls are TRBV7-3 and TRBJ2-1; TRBD2 matches at 9 bases. The germline V gene has CDR1 SGHTA and CDR2 FQGTGA. After removal of 3 bases from V and 7 bases from J, the junction contained 7 bases not matched to a gene. The CDR3 extends over 15 amino acids. CDR3 sequence (DNA): TGTGCCAGCAGCTTGTTAGCGGGAGTTCCTAATGAGCAGTTCTTC. Translation: CASSLLAGVPNEQFF.

The gene calls are TRBV6-6 and TRBJ2-1, with 9 bases aligning to TRBD2. With 6 bases clipped from V and 9 bases from J, the junction kept 9 bases outside the gene matches. The CDR3 loop spans 14 amino acids. Germline V CDR1 and CDR2: MNHNY, SVGAGI (reference sequence). The CDR3 DNA reads as TGTGCCAGCAGAGCGGGGGGTTCTTGGAGTGAGCAGTTCTTC. Protein product: CASRAGGSWSEQFF.

The chain employs TRBV2 and TRBJ1-4, with TRBD1 matching 7 bases. Germline V lookup: CDR1 SNHLY, CDR2 FYNNEI. Trimming took 6 bases from V and 0 from J; bases not matched to a gene: 7. The CDR3 runs to 16 residues. In DNA, the CDR3 is TGTGCCAGCAGGGGACAGTTACCCGCAACTAATGAAAAACTGTTTTTT. The encoded protein is CASRGQLPATNEKLFF.

V gene TRBV7-2 combines with J gene TRBJ2-1, with 10 bases that match TRBD2. The CDR3 contains 15 residues. V shed 3 bases and J 8 bases; nucleotides not matched to a gene: 7. The germline V gene encodes CDR1 SGHTA and CDR2 FQGNSA. The CDR3 protein is CASSFLGTSADEQFF. The CDR3 DNA reads TGTGCCAGCAGCTTCCTCGGGACTAGCGCCGATGAGCAGTTCTTC.

The rearrangement links TRBV19 to TRBJ1-4, with 7 bases lining up with TRBD1. Germline CDR1 and CDR2: LNHDA and SQIVND (reference sequence). J was trimmed by 4 bases and V by 7 bases; bases with no gene match: 18. The CDR3 length is 18 residues. The DNA of the CDR3 is TGTGCCAGTATCGCAGGGGACAGTGGGGGCGAAGGTAATGAAAAACTGTTTTTT. Translation: CASIAGDSGGEGNEKLFF.

As DNA, the CDR3 is TGTGCCAGCAGAGGACAGGGGCCCCGCAATCAGCCCCAGCATTTT. Encoded protein: CASRGQGPRNQPQHF. The chain recombines TRBV2 with TRBJ1-5; 9 bases agree with TRBD1. CDR1 and CDR2 from the germline V gene are SNHLY and FYNNEI. The CDR3 length is 15 residues. The V gene end was trimmed by 6 bases and the J gene end by 2 bases; junction bases not matched to a gene: 5.

The chain has TRBV7-9 and TRBJ2-6, with D unresolved. Trimming removed 5 bases at V and 3 bases at J, with 8 bases between. CDR3 length equals 14 residues. Germline V gives CDR1 SEHNR, CDR2 FQNEAQ (reference sequence). This CDR3 is CASSRVLGANVLTF. In nucleotides, the CDR3 is TGTGCCAGCAGCCGCGTCCTTGGGGCCAACGTCCTGACTTTC.

This clone has just a few counts. V and J are TRBV27 and TRBJ1-3; the D gene is possibly TRBD1 (5 bases). CDR3 size: 14 residues. With 3 bases removed from V and 2 bases from J, the gap between germline ends came to 8 bases. The germline V gene has CDR1 MNHEY and CDR2 SMNVEV (reference sequence). The CDR3 DNA reads as TGTGCCAGCAGTTTTCTAGGGGCTGGAAACACCATATATTTT. It is translated as CASSFLGAGNTIYF.